Shown below are 22 T cell receptor beta chains from a single sample sequenced in a study of human T cells and chemical hapten exposure. Time point noted: healthy volunteer bleed at 6 weeks. It was unfractionated whole blood from which total RNA was extracted. TCRdb analysed the RACE reads with MiXCR anew, one entry per CDR3 protein. Altogether 65,000 to 95,000 distinct CDR3 sequences are present, 8.6% being singletons, with the ten largest covering about 1.7%. The sequenced sample consisted of whole blood. Source of these receptors: a female donor in good health. Some clones in this sample may be carry-over from other donors' samples.

CDR3 sequence (DNA): TGTGCCAGCAGCTTGGGGTGGAGCACAGATACGCAGTATTTT. Translated: CASSLGWSTDTQYF. The chain uses TRBV7-9 and TRBJ2-3, with no clear D. The germline V gene has CDR1 SEHNR and CDR2 FQNEAQ (reference sequence). This CDR3 is 14 amino acids long. V lost 3 bases and J 0 bases, leaving 7 bases between the germline ends.

This clonotype occurred a few times. The rearrangement joins TRBV6-1 to TRBJ2-1; possibly TRBD2 for D (5 bases). Germline V gene lookup returns CDR1 MNHNS and CDR2 SASEGT. The V gene lost 1 base and the J gene lost 0 bases, with 19 bases spanning the gap. This CDR3 is 19 amino acids long. The CDR3 sequence is CASSEESDSVLLSYNEQFF. In DNA, the CDR3 is TGTGCCAGCAGTGAAGAGTCGGATAGCGTCTTACTCTCCTACAATGAGCAGTTCTTC.

This clonotype has only a few counts. V gene TRBV11-2 combines with J gene TRBJ1-2; D is ambiguous. The V end was cut by 0 bases, the J end by 0 bases, with 8 bases between. This CDR3 has 15 residues. Germline lookup yields CDR1 SGHAT and CDR2 FQNNGV. CDR3 region: CASSLDKLTNYGYTF. Written as DNA, the CDR3 is TGTGCCAGCAGCTTAGATAAGCTTACTAACTATGGCTACACCTTC. Filled out from reference TRBV11-2 and TRBJ1-2, the complete variable domain reads EAGVAQSPRYKIIEKRQSVAFWCNPISGHATLYWYQQILGQGPKLLIQFQNNGVVDDSQLPKDRFSAERLKGVDSTLKIQPAKLEDSAVYLCASSLDKLTNYGYTFGSGTRLTVV.

This chain connects TRBV5-1 to TRBJ2-5, with TRBD2 matching over 7 bases. The CDR3 runs 14 residues. The germline V gene has CDR1 SGHRS and CDR2 YFSETQ. The J segment lost 5 bases and the V segment lost 4 bases, leaving 8 bases of the junction unmatched. The CDR3 region is CASSRTEGGETQYF. The CDR3 DNA sequence: TGCGCCAGCAGCCGGACGGAGGGAGGGGAGACCCAGTACTTC.

This chain connects TRBV20-1 to TRBJ1-2; 9 bases align to TRBD1. Germline CDR1 is DFQATT and CDR2 is SNEGSKA (reference sequence). V lost 3 bases and J lost 6; bases outside the gene matches: 8. This CDR3 is 14 amino acids long. The CDR3: CSARTGTGPNGYTF. For the CDR3, the DNA is TGCAGTGCTAGGACCGGGACAGGGCCCAATGGCTACACCTTC.

As regards this clonotype: A read error may be the cause here, since a much bigger clone is one base away. The V and J genes are TRBV6-5 and TRBJ1-1; D remains ambiguous. The CDR3 spans 13 residues. Germline CDR1 MNHEY, CDR2 SVGAGI. CDR3 loop: CVSSYSYGTEAFF. In DNA form, the CDR3 reads TGTGTCAGCAGTTACTCGTACGGAACTGAAGCTTTCTTT.

The V gene is TRBV6-2 or TRBV6-3, the J gene TRBJ1-2; D possibly corresponds to TRBD1 (5 bases). V lost 10 bases to trimming and J lost 3 bases, with 9 bases between them. The CDR3 has 11 amino acids. Germline V CDR1 and CDR2: MNHEY, SVGEGT. The CDR3 DNA sequence: TGTGCCACACAGGCGTACTATGGCTACACCTTC. Its translation is CATQAYYGYTF.

This clonotype showed up just a few times. V is TRBV6-5 and J is TRBJ2-1; 11 bases agree with TRBD2. Germline V gene lookup returns CDR1 MNHEY and CDR2 SVGAGI. Unmatched junction bases numbered 8, after V lost 6 bases and J lost 1 base. The CDR3 length is 17 residues. CDR3 DNA sequence: TGTGCCAGCAGGGGGTTGGCTAGCGGGGGGTCCTACAATGAGCAGTTCTTC. Protein product: CASRGLASGGSYNEQFF.

This clonotype has a count of ten or more. The chain is built from TRBV6-1 and TRBJ1-1, with D unclear. The V and J ends lost 9 bases and 1 base respectively, with 6 bases between them. This CDR3 is built from 11 residues. CDR1 and CDR2 from the germline V gene are MNHNS and SASEGT. The CDR3 here is CASLRNTEAFF. CDR3 nucleotide sequence: TGTGCCAGTTTACGGAACACTGAAGCTTTCTTT.

There are many counts of this clonotype. The V and J genes are TRBV11-3 and TRBJ2-3; no clear D. Per germline, CDR1 SGHNT and CDR2 YENEEA. CDR3 length equals 15 residues. Trimming took 5 bases from V and 6 from J, leaving 18 bases between them. The CDR3 loop reads CASSPAYPKVDTQYF. CDR3 nucleotides: TGTGCCAGCAGCCCCGCATACCCAAAGGTCGATACGCAGTATTTT.

This clonotype was seen more than once but under ten times. The chain has TRBV5-5 and TRBJ1-2; D not certain. Trimming took off 2 bases at V and 5 bases at J, with 13 bases between the two ends. This CDR3 is built from 14 residues. Germline V gene data show CDR1 as SGHKS and CDR2 as YYEKEE (reference sequence). The DNA for the CDR3 is TGTGCCAGCAGCTTCCGGGCCGTAGAATATGGCTACACCTTC. Protein sequence: CASSFRAVEYGYTF.

In its sample, this clonotype was seen a few times. CDR3 region: CASSQVVPDRRRLNTEAFF. The CDR3 DNA sequence: TGTGCCAGCAGCCAGGTGGTCCCGGACAGGCGACGTCTGAACACTGAAGCTTTCTTT. This chain joins TRBV27 and TRBJ1-1, with 7 bases matching TRBD1. Germline V gene data show CDR1 as MNHEY and CDR2 as SMNVEV (reference sequence). The CDR3 runs 19 residues. With 6 bases clipped from V and 0 bases from J, the junction kept 19 bases outside the gene matches.

This clonotype was seen ten or more times. The chain uses TRBV12-3 or TRBV12-4 and TRBJ2-3; a possible D gene is TRBD1 (6 bases). The CDR3 spans 15 residues. Trimming removed 1 base from V and 7 bases from J, with 15 bases in between. CDR3 protein: CASSLGGHRRHTQYF. CDR3 in DNA: TGTGCCAGCAGTTTAGGGGGACACAGAAGGCATACGCAGTATTTT.

This chain connects TRBV7-8 to TRBJ1-5, with D tentatively TRBD1 (5 bases). This CDR3 comprises 13 residues. Germline-derived CDR1 and CDR2 are SGHVS and FQNEAQ. Trimming pared 8 bases from V and 0 bases from J, leaving 8 bases between. The CDR3 reads CASGADSNQPQHF. The CDR3, as DNA: TGTGCCAGCGGGGCAGATAGCAATCAGCCCCAGCATTTT.

CDR3 residues: CASRKSSVETQYF. The CDR3 DNA reads as TGTGCCAGCAGGAAATCTAGCGTAGAGACCCAGTACTTC. The chain has TRBV12-3 or TRBV12-4 and TRBJ2-5, with a weak D call TRBD2 (6 bases). The CDR3 covers 13 residues. Trimming cost V 6 bases and J 4 bases, with 12 bases left between them.

Many counts were recorded for this clonotype. The chain couples TRBV27 to TRBJ2-7, with 9 positions matching TRBD2. CDR3 length: 15 amino acids. Per germline, CDR1 MNHEY and CDR2 SMNVEV (reference sequence). V shed 5 bases and J 6 bases; nucleotides not matched to a gene: 11. The CDR3 nucleotides are TGTGCCAGCAGTCCAACAGGGGCAGCGGGAGGCGAGCAGTACTTC. Protein: CASSPTGAAGGEQYF.

This clonotype was seen many times. This chain uses TRBV3-1 with TRBJ2-3; the D gene is possibly TRBD2 (5 bases). Deletions cut 3 bases from V and 8 bases from J, with 18 bases between. Germline lookup yields CDR1 LGHDT and CDR2 YNNKEL (reference sequence). This CDR3 is 15 amino acids long. CDR3 DNA sequence: TGTGCCAGCAGCCAGACCTGGGATAGCGCGGGTACGCAGTATTTT. It codes for CASSQTWDSAGTQYF.

This clonotype was found a few times. V is TRBV12-3 or TRBV12-4 and J is TRBJ1-2; 9 bases line up with TRBD1. The J segment lost 5 bases and the V segment lost 6 bases, leaving 4 bases of the junction unmatched. The CDR3 is made up of 13 amino acids. In DNA form, the CDR3 reads TGTGCCAGCAGACCGGGACAGGGTTATGGCTACACCTTC. Protein product: CASRPGQGYGYTF.

The genes are TRBV5-1 and TRBJ2-2; 8 bases fit TRBD2. The CDR3 is 19 residues long. The trim removed 2 bases at V and 2 bases at J, leaving 14 bases unmatched. The germline V gene encodes CDR1 SGHRS and CDR2 YFSETQ. The CDR3 bases are TGCGCCAGCAGCTTAAGTCCGGTAGCGGGGCGCCGAAACACCGGGGAGCTGTTTTTT. Amino acids: CASSLSPVAGRRNTGELFF.

Many counts were recorded for this clonotype. V usage is TRBV18 and J usage is TRBJ1-1, with a weak D call TRBD1 (5 bases). The CDR3 runs to 13 residues. In germline, CDR1 is KGHSH, CDR2 LQKENI. V lost 3 bases and J lost 11, with 16 bases in between. The CDR3, as DNA: TGTGCCAGCTCACCGCGTGAGGACATTGAGGCTTTCTTT. Translation: CASSPREDIEAFF.

Points on this clonotype: At one end the junction does not follow the germline gene, possibly because of a read error. CDR3 region: CTSSRTGFSSGANVLTF. DNA for the CDR3: TGCACCAGCAGCCGGACAGGTTTTAGCTCTGGGGCCAACGTCCTGACTTTC. This chain joins TRBV5-1 and TRBJ2-6, with 7 bases that match TRBD1. In germline, CDR1 is SGHRS, CDR2 YFSETQ. This CDR3 spans 17 amino acids. The entire variable domain, with the rest obtained from reference TRBV5-1 and TRBJ2-6, is as follows: KAGVTQTPRYLIKTRGQQVTLSCSPISGHRSVSWYQQTPGQGLQFLFEYFSETQRNKGNFPGRFSGRQFSNSRSEMNVSTLELGDSALYLCTSSRTGFSSGANVLTFGAGSRLTVL.

This clonotype was observed a handful of times. The chain carries TRBV5-6 and TRBJ1-2; D perhaps matches TRBD1 (5 bases). This CDR3 spans 12 amino acids. Germline assignment: CDR1 SGHDT and CDR2 YYEEEE. V lost 3 bases, J lost 7 bases, and 10 bases lay in between. CDR3 coding DNA: TGTGCCAGCAGCTATCGCGGGGCTGGCTACACCTTC. This translates into CASSYRGAGYTF.